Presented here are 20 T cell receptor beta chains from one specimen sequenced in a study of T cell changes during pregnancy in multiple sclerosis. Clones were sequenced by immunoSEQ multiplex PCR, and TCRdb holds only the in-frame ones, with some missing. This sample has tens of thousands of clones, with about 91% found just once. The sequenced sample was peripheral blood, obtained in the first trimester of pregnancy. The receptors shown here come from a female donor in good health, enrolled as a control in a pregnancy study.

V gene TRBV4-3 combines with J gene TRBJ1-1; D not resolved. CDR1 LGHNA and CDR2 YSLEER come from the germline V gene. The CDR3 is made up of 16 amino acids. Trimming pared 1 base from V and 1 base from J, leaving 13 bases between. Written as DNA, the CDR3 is TGCGCCAGCAGCCAAGTAGCGGGGTCTCGGAACACTGAAGCTTTCTTT. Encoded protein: CASSQVAGSRNTEAFF.

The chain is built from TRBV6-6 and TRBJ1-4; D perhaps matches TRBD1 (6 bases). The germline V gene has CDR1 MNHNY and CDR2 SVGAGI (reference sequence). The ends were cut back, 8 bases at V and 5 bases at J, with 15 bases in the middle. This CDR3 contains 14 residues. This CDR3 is CASHSTGGNEKLFF. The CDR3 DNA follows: TGTGCCAGCCATTCGACAGGAGGAAATGAAAAACTGTTTTTT.

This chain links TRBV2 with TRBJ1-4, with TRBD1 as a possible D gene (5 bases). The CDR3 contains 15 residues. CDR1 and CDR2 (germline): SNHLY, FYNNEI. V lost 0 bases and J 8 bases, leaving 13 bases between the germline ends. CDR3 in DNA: TGTGCCAGCAGTGAAGCGCGGGGCCTGGGGGAAAAACTGTTTTTT. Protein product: CASSEARGLGEKLFF.

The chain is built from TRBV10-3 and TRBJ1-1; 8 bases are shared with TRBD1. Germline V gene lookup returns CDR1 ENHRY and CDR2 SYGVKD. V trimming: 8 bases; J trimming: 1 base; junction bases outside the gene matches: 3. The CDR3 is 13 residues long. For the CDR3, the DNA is TGTGCCATCGCGGGACAGGCGAACACTGAAGCTTTCTTT. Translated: CAIAGQANTEAFF.

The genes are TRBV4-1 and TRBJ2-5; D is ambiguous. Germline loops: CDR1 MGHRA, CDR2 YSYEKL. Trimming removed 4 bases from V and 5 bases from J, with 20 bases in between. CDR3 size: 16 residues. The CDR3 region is CASSPGPVVGRETQYF. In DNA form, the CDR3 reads TGCGCCAGCAGCCCGGGTCCGGTAGTCGGAAGGGAGACCCAGTACTTC.

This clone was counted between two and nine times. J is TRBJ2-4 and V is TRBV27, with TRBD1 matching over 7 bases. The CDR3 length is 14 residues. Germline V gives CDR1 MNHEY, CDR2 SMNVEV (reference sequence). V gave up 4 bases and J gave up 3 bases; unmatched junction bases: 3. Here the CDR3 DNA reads TGTGCCAGCAGTTCGGGACAGCACAAAAACATTCAGTACTTC. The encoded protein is CASSSGQHKNIQYF.

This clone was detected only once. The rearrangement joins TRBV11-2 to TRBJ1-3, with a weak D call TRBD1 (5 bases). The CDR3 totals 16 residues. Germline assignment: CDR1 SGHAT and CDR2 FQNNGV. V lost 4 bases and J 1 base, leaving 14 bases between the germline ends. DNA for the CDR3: TGTGCCAGCAGCTCACTACAGGTCCCTTCTGGAAACACCATATATTTT. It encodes CASSSLQVPSGNTIYF.

The CDR3: CASSERLAGRSSYNEQFF. CDR3 sequence (DNA): TGTGCCAGCAGTGAACGGCTAGCGGGCAGAAGCTCCTACAATGAGCAGTTCTTC. J is TRBJ2-1 and V is TRBV2; 8 nucleotides match TRBD2. The V and J ends lost 2 bases and 0 bases, in that order; junction bases with no gene match: 9. The CDR3 is 18 amino acids. Germline V gene sequence: CDR1 SNHLY, CDR2 FYNNEI.

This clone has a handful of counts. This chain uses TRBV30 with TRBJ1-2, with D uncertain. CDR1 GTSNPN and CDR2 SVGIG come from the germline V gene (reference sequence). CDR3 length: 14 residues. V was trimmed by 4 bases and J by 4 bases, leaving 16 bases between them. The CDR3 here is CAWILGHLGYGYTF. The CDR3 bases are TGTGCCTGGATCCTTGGTCACCTCGGCTATGGCTACACCTTC.

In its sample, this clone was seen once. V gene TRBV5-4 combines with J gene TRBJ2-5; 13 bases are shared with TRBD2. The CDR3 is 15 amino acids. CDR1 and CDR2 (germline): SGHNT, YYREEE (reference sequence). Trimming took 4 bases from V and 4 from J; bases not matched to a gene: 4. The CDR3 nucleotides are TGTGCCAGCAGCCAGGGACTAGCGGGAACAGAGACCCAGTACTTC. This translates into CASSQGLAGTETQYF.

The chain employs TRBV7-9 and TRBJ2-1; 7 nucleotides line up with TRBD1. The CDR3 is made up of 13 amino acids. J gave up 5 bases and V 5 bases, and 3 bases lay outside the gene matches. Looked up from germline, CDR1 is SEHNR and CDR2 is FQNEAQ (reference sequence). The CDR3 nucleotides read TGTGCCAGCAGCCACGGGACAGACAATGAGCAGTTCTTC. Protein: CASSHGTDNEQFF.

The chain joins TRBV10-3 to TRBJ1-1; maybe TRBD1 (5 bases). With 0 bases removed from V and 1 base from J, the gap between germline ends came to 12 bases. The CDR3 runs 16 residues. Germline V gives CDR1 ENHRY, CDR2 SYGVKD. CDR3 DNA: TGTGCCATCAGTGAGTCAGGAGGGGCTTGGAACACTGAAGCTTTCTTT. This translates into CAISESGGAWNTEAFF.

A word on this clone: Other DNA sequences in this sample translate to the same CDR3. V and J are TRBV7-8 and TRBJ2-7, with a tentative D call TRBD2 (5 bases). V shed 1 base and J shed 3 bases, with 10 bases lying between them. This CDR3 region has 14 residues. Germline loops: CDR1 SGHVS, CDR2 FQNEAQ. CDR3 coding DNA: TGTGCCAGCAGCTTAGTCCGGAGCGGCTACGAGCAGTACTTC. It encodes CASSLVRSGYEQYF.

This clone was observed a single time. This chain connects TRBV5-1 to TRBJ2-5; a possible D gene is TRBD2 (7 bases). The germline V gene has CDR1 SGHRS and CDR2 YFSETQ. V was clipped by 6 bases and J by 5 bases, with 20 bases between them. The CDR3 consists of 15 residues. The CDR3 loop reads CASTTSASQGETQYF. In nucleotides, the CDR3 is TGCGCCAGCACTACTAGCGCCTCCCAGGGGGAGACCCAGTACTTC.

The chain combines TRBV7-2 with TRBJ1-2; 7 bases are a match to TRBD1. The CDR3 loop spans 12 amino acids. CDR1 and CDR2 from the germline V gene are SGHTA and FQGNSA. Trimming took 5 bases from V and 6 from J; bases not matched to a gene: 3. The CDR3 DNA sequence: TGTGCCAGCAGCCATGACAGGGATGGCTACACCTTC. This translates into CASSHDRDGYTF.

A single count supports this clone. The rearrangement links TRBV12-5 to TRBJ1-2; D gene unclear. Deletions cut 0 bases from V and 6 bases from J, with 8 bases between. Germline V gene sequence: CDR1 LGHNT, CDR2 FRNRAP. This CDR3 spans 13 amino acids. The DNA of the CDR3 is TGTGCTAGTGGTTTGGTAGAGGGCGATGGCTACACCTTC. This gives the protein CASGLVEGDGYTF.

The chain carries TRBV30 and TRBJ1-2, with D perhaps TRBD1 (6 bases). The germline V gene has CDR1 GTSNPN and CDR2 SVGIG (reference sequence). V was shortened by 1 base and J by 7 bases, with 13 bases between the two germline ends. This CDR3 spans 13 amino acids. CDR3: CAWSGQGNGGYTF. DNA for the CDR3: TGTGCCTGGAGTGGGCAGGGGAACGGTGGCTACACCTTC.

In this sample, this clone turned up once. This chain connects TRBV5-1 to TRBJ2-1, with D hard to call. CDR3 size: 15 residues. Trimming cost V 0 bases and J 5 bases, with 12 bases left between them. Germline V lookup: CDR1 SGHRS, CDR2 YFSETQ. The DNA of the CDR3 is TGCGCCAGCAGCTTGGAGCCCAGCGCTAACAATGAGCAGTTCTTC. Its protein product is CASSLEPSANNEQFF.

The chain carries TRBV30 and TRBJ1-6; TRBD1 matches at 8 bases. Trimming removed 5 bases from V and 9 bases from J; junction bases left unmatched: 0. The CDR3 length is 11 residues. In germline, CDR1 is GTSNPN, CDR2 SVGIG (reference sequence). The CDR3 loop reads CAWDRGSPLHF. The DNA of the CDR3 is TGTGCCTGGGACAGGGGTTCACCCCTCCACTTT.

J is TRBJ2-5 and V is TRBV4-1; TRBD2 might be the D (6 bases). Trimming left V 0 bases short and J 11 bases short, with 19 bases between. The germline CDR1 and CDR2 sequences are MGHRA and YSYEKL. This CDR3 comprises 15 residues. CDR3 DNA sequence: TGCGCCAGCAGCCAAGATCTGAAAGTTTGGGGGGAGCAGTACTTC. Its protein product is CASSQDLKVWGEQYF.